The 17 T cell receptor beta chains below were found in one sample sequenced in a study of follicular helper T cells after annual influenza vaccination. Specified time point: 2014-2015 season, 7 days after vaccination. The repertoire was sequenced with immunoSEQ multiplex PCR; TCRdb's copy has only in-frame clones and lacks some. The table records nearly 9,000 clones, approximately 80% of them present only once. The sequencing here drew on CXCR5+ CD38- circulating T follicular helper cells from blood, taken 7 days after influenza vaccination. Subset defined: circulating Tfh, non-naive CD4+CXCR5+PD-1+ (ICOS+CD38+ or ICOS-CD38-). The receptors stem from an adult who received the influenza vaccine.

The chain links TRBV6-5 to TRBJ2-7, with D maybe TRBD1 (6 bases). CDR1 MNHEY and CDR2 SVGAGI come from the germline V gene. V was clipped by 6 bases and J by 6 bases, with 12 bases between them. CDR3 length: 12 residues. The CDR3 nucleotides are TGTGCCAGCAGCCCTCCAGGGGTCGAGCAGTACTTC. Its protein is CASSPPGVEQYF.

J is TRBJ1-1 and V is TRBV7-9, with D possibly being TRBD1 (5 bases). This CDR3 is 14 amino acids long. Germline V gene data show CDR1 as SEHNR and CDR2 as FQNEAQ (reference sequence). V gave up 5 bases and J gave up 5 bases, with 15 bases separating them. CDR3 in amino acids: CASSRPGGKTEAFF. CDR3 bases: TGTGCCAGCAGCCGACCGGGGGGAAAGACTGAAGCTTTCTTT.

J is TRBJ1-1 and V is TRBV7-9; the D is unclear. Germline assignment: CDR1 SEHNR and CDR2 FQNEAQ (reference sequence). The CDR3 is 13 amino acids. The V end was cut by 5 bases, the J end by 1 base, with 8 bases between. This CDR3 reads CASSLEANTEAFF. CDR3 coding DNA: TGTGCCAGCAGCCTGGAGGCGAACACTGAAGCTTTCTTT.

The CDR3 protein is CASSLATGANYGYTF. CDR3 sequence (DNA): TGTGCCAGCAGCTTAGCGACAGGAGCTAACTATGGCTACACCTTC. The chain combines TRBV7-2 with TRBJ1-2; D may be TRBD1 (6 bases). V lost 0 bases and J 0 bases, leaving 8 bases between the germline ends. This CDR3 is 15 amino acids long. Germline V gene sequence: CDR1 SGHTA, CDR2 FQGNSA.

The chain carries TRBV5-1 and TRBJ2-2, with D unclear. Trimming left V 2 bases short and J 3 bases short, with 8 bases between. The germline V gene encodes CDR1 SGHRS and CDR2 YFSETQ. The CDR3 is 14 residues long. CDR3 sequence (DNA): TGCGCCAGCAGCTTTACTGTAGACACCGGGGAGCTGTTTTTT. Translated, it gives CASSFTVDTGELFF.

V and J are TRBV29-1 and TRBJ1-3, with 7 bases identical to TRBD1. The CDR3 length is 14 residues. The trim removed 4 bases at V and 8 bases at J, leaving 11 bases unmatched. The germline CDR1 and CDR2 sequences are SQVTM and ANQGSEA. CDR3 region: CSVVPVQGGDTIYF. The CDR3 DNA sequence: TGCAGCGTTGTTCCCGTCCAGGGGGGAGACACCATATATTTT.

V is TRBV7-8 and J is TRBJ2-5; 10 bases fit TRBD2. From germline, CDR1 is SGHVS and CDR2 FQNEAQ. The CDR3 has 15 amino acids. J lost 2 bases, V lost 5 bases, and 5 bases had no gene match. The CDR3 bases are TGTGCCAGCAGCGAGGGACTAGCGATACAAGAGACCCAGTACTTC. Its translation: CASSEGLAIQETQYF.

This clone has only one observation. V gene TRBV7-2 combines with J gene TRBJ2-2; D possibly matches TRBD1 or TRBD2 (6 bases each). The CDR3 sequence is 15 residues long. In germline, CDR1 is SGHTA, CDR2 FQGNSA. V was trimmed by 5 bases and J by 5 bases, leaving 15 bases between them. CDR3 DNA sequence: TGTGCCAGCAGCCGCGGAGGGCAGGGGACCGGGGAGCTGTTTTTT. It yields the protein CASSRGGQGTGELFF.

CDR3 bases: TGCAGTGCTAGTCCGGGAGTTGAGCAGTTCTTC. It encodes CSASPGVEQFF. The chain links TRBV20-1 to TRBJ2-1, with D possibly being TRBD2 (6 bases). The germline V gene has CDR1 DFQATT and CDR2 SNEGSKA (reference sequence). Deletions cut 3 bases from V and 9 bases from J, with 9 bases between. The CDR3 is made up of 11 amino acids.

This clone was found once. V gene TRBV5-5 combines with J gene TRBJ1-4; weak D call: TRBD1 (5 bases). The CDR3 length is 15 residues. Germline assignment: CDR1 SGHKS and CDR2 YYEKEE (reference sequence). Trimming removed 0 bases at V and 7 bases at J, with 13 bases between. CDR3 sequence: CASSLAGGNSEKLFF. The CDR3 DNA reads as TGTGCCAGCAGCTTGGCCGGGGGGAATAGTGAAAAACTGTTTTTT.

This chain connects TRBV6-6 to TRBJ1-5; TRBD1 is a possible D gene (5 bases). The CDR3 is 13 amino acids. V was trimmed by 6 bases and J by 2 bases, leaving 8 bases between them. Germline V lookup: CDR1 MNHNY, CDR2 SVGAGI (reference sequence). The CDR3 DNA sequence: TGTGCCAGCAGACAGGACGGCAATCAGCCCCAGCATTTT. This sequence encodes CASRQDGNQPQHF.

V is TRBV18 and J is TRBJ1-5, with D perhaps matching TRBD1 (6 bases). The V and J ends lost 2 bases and 2 bases respectively, with 13 bases between them. This CDR3 comprises 16 residues. Germline V gene data show CDR1 as KGHSH and CDR2 as LQKENI. The CDR3 nucleotides read TGTGCCAGCTCACCAAGGTCCAGGGGTGGCAATCAGCCCCAGCATTTT. Its translation is CASSPRSRGGNQPQHF.

CDR3 loop: CASSQGQGASQPQHF. The CDR3 DNA reads TGTGCCAGCAGCCAAGGACAGGGGGCGTCTCAGCCCCAGCATTTT. The V call is TRBV7-8, the J call TRBJ1-5, with 11 bases that match TRBD1. This CDR3 contains 15 residues. Unmatched junction bases numbered 6, after V lost 5 bases and J lost 6 bases. In germline, CDR1 is SGHVS, CDR2 FQNEAQ.

This clone was detected only once. The chain links TRBV7-9 to TRBJ1-1; 7 nucleotides align to TRBD1. The J segment lost 1 base and the V segment lost 7 bases, leaving 3 bases of the junction unmatched. The CDR3 has 13 amino acids. The germline CDR1 and CDR2 sequences are SEHNR and FQNEAQ (reference sequence). CDR3 sequence reads: CASTGQPNTEAFF. Here the CDR3 DNA reads TGTGCCAGCACGGGACAGCCGAACACTGAAGCTTTCTTT.

This chain joins TRBV11-3 and TRBJ2-2; 9 bases fit TRBD1. CDR3 size: 14 residues. After removal of 6 bases from V and 6 bases from J, the junction contained 5 bases not matched to a gene. CDR1 SGHNT and CDR2 YENEEA come from the germline V gene. The DNA of the CDR3 is TGTGCCAGCAGTACAGGGGGCCCCGCCGGGGAGCTGTTTTTT. The encoded protein is CASSTGGPAGELFF.

This chain links TRBV2 with TRBJ1-2, with 9 bases lining up with TRBD1. Trimming at V came to 9 bases and at J to 7 bases, leaving 21 bases not matched to a gene. The CDR3 is made up of 17 amino acids. CDR1 and CDR2 from the germline V gene are SNHLY and FYNNEI. The chain's CDR3 is CASSPRPPGQGQGGYTF. The CDR3 nucleotides read TGTGCCAGTTCCCCCCGACCACCGGGACAGGGACAGGGTGGCTACACCTTC.

The chain joins TRBV9 to TRBJ2-7; 8 bases map to TRBD2. Germline V lookup: CDR1 SGDLS, CDR2 YYNGEE. This CDR3 spans 15 amino acids. The V gene end was trimmed by 0 bases and the J gene end by 3 bases; junction bases not matched to a gene: 5. The CDR3 region is CASSVEAGENYEQYF. The CDR3 nucleotides read TGTGCCAGCAGCGTAGAAGCGGGGGAAAACTACGAGCAGTACTTC.